This TCR beta chain is from a study of human T cells and chemical hapten exposure. The wider study: Yields of TCR per sample differed, chiefly owing to small differences in pooled library volume.

Study findings and constraints: Once DPC sensitization occurred, TCRs above 1 in 1000 frequency showed no change.

Separate cDNA molecules received unique molecular identifiers, which the library attached to them. Original data processing: Per-sample TCR counts ranged from about 23,224 to 690,600, median 95,638. TCRdb analysed the RACE reads with MiXCR anew, one entry per CDR3 protein. V and J calls and clone size were set by TCRdb, not the authors. The sample has over 100,000 distinct CDR3 sequences; approximately 9.5% are singletons. The sample's time point: healthy volunteer bleed at 2 weeks. Total RNA came from unfractionated whole blood. Germline CDR1 is WNHNN and CDR2 is SYGVQD (reference sequence). The ends were cut back, 7 bases at V and 1 base at J, with 18 bases in the middle. This CDR3 contains 16 residues. This clonotype was detected only a few times. Its cognate antigen is unknown.

Material for sequencing was whole blood. This sequence was found in a male donor in good health. Some clones in this sample may be carry-over from other donors' samples. V usage is TRBV10-1 and J usage is TRBJ2-3, with TRBD1 as a possible D gene (6 bases). DNA of the CDR3: TGCGCCAGCACCAGGACAGTCGCTGAAGGCACAGATACGCAGTATTTT. It translates to CASTRTVAEGTDTQYF.